The 21 T cell receptor beta chains reported below all come from one sample, sequenced in a study of blood T cell repertoires in COVID-19. Using immunoSEQ multiplex PCR, the repertoire was profiled, and TCRdb retains in-frame clones only, with some absent. The profile covers approximately 94,000 clones, with roughly 88% appearing a single time and roughly 8.3% taken by the ten largest. Material: peripheral blood. The receptors were sampled from an older woman with acute or convalescent COVID-19.

This rearrangement joins TRBV7-3 to TRBJ1-1; tentatively, D is TRBD1 (5 bases). From germline, CDR1 is SGHTA and CDR2 FQGTGA. V was pared by 3 bases and J by 4 bases, with 9 bases between. CDR3 length: 13 residues. The CDR3, as DNA: TGTGCCAGCAGCTTGCAGGGTTTCACTGAAGCTTTCTTT. This gives the protein CASSLQGFTEAFF.

The chain combines TRBV9 with TRBJ1-4; 11 bases match TRBD1. Trimming at V came to 4 bases and at J to 5 bases, leaving 4 bases not matched to a gene. Germline V gene lookup returns CDR1 SGDLS and CDR2 YYNGEE. The CDR3 consists of 15 residues. The CDR3 reads CASSWTGGFNEKLFF. The CDR3 nucleotides read TGTGCCAGCAGCTGGACAGGGGGCTTCAATGAAAAACTGTTTTTT.

The rearrangement uses TRBV28 and TRBJ2-7; 10 bases agree with TRBD1. This CDR3 region has 14 residues. The trim removed 6 bases at V and 2 bases at J, leaving 4 bases unmatched. CDR1 MDHEN and CDR2 SYDVKM come from the germline V gene. CDR3 in DNA: TGTGCCAGCAGCCTCGGACAGGGGGCCTACGAGCAGTACTTC. Translated, it gives CASSLGQGAYEQYF.

J is TRBJ1-1 and V is TRBV11-2; no clear D. This CDR3 contains 16 residues. Germline lookup yields CDR1 SGHAT and CDR2 FQNNGV. Trimming removed 4 bases from V and 1 base from J, with 16 bases in between. The CDR3 protein is CASSSFERSGNTEAFF. The CDR3 DNA reads TGTGCCAGCAGCTCCTTTGAACGTTCGGGGAACACTGAAGCTTTCTTT.

This chain connects TRBV7-9 to TRBJ1-6; 10 bases line up with TRBD1. Per the germline V gene, CDR1 is SEHNR and CDR2 is FQNEAQ (reference sequence). The CDR3 contains 16 residues. J was trimmed by 7 bases and V by 1 base; bases with no gene match: 4. The CDR3 DNA reads TGTGCCAGCAGCTTAGTTGGGGGACAGGGGAATTCACCCCTCCACTTT. Translation: CASSLVGGQGNSPLHF.

The rearrangement uses TRBV9 and TRBJ2-1; 7 nucleotides match TRBD1. From germline, CDR1 is SGDLS and CDR2 YYNGEE. Losses at the gene ends were 3 bases for V and 5 bases for J; bases not matched to a gene: 8. The CDR3 runs to 15 residues. The CDR3 DNA follows: TGTGCCAGCAGCGGCCGGGACAGAACCAACAATGAGCAGTTCTTC. As protein: CASSGRDRTNNEQFF.

This chain uses TRBV19 with TRBJ1-5, with 8 bases aligning to TRBD1. There are 15 residues in the CDR3. Germline V lookup: CDR1 LNHDA, CDR2 SQIVND (reference sequence). With 9 bases clipped from V and 0 bases from J, the junction kept 7 bases outside the gene matches. As DNA, the CDR3 is TGTGCCAGCCGTGACAGGGGAAATAGCAATCAGCCCCAGCATTTT. Protein product: CASRDRGNSNQPQHF.

The chain couples TRBV27 to TRBJ2-4, with D possibly TRBD1 on 6 matching bases. V dropped 3 bases and J dropped 9 bases, with 12 bases sitting between them. Germline lookup yields CDR1 MNHEY and CDR2 SMNVEV (reference sequence). The CDR3 totals 13 residues. The CDR3 bases are TGTGCCAGCAGTTTCAGGGGACGCGGCATTCAGTACTTC. Translated: CASSFRGRGIQYF.

The chain has TRBV6-2 or TRBV6-3 and TRBJ1-3; D not certain. The CDR3 totals 15 residues. The germline V and J ends were trimmed by 5 bases and 0 bases, with 11 bases remaining between them. The germline V gene has CDR1 MNHEY and CDR2 SVGEGT. CDR3 protein: CASSHEGSSGNTIYF. The CDR3 nucleotides are TGTGCCAGCAGTCATGAAGGGAGCTCTGGAAACACCATATATTTT.

The chain uses TRBV3-1 (or the pseudogene TRBV3-2) and TRBJ1-5; D possibly corresponds to TRBD1 (5 bases). V lost 4 bases, J lost 4 bases, and 11 bases lay in between. The CDR3 totals 14 residues. CDR1 and CDR2 from the germline V gene are LGHDT and YNNKEL (reference sequence). In DNA, the CDR3 is TGTGCCAGCAGCCCTAACCCAGGGAATCAGCCCCAGCATTTT. It translates to CASSPNPGNQPQHF.

This chain connects TRBV6-6 to TRBJ1-1, with TRBD1 matching 8 bases. Germline V lookup: CDR1 MNHNY, CDR2 SVGAGI (reference sequence). There are 13 residues in the CDR3. J gave up 5 bases and V 6 bases, and 5 bases lay outside the gene matches. Written as DNA, the CDR3 is TGTGCCAGCAGGGACAGGGAGGTTACTGAAGCTTTCTTT. Residues: CASRDREVTEAFF.

This clone was observed once. This sequence joins TRBV5-4 and TRBJ2-7; perhaps TRBD1 as D (6 bases). The V gene's germline CDR1 is SGHNT and CDR2 YYREEE (reference sequence). V lost 2 bases, J lost 3 bases, and 18 bases lay in between. The CDR3 covers 16 residues. The CDR3 region has the DNA TGTGCCAGCAGCTTTATTCCAGGGGATGGGTTCTACGAGCAGTACTTC. Its protein is CASSFIPGDGFYEQYF.

The V call is TRBV25-1, the J call TRBJ2-3, with no clear D. The germline V and J ends were trimmed by 4 bases and 3 bases, with 5 bases remaining between them. The germline CDR1 and CDR2 sequences are MGHDK and SYGVNS. The CDR3 is made up of 12 amino acids. The CDR3 DNA sequence: TGTGCCAGCAGTGCAGCGACAGATACGCAGTATTTT. It specifies CASSAATDTQYF.

This chain joins TRBV18 and TRBJ2-1; perhaps TRBD1 as D (7 bases). Deletions cut 0 bases from V and 8 bases from J, with 14 bases between. Germline CDR1 KGHSH, CDR2 LQKENI. The CDR3 totals 15 residues. The chain's CDR3 is CASSPPTGRYDEQFF. CDR3 in DNA: TGTGCCAGCTCACCACCGACAGGGAGGTACGATGAGCAGTTCTTC.

This chain uses TRBV19 with TRBJ1-1, with D possibly TRBD1 on 5 matching bases. V was clipped by 5 bases and J by 0 bases, with 16 bases between them. Germline V gene data show CDR1 as LNHDA and CDR2 as SQIVND (reference sequence). The length of the CDR3 is 16 residues. This CDR3 is CASSSPAGTMNTEAFF. CDR3 nucleotides: TGTGCCAGTAGTTCTCCGGCAGGGACTATGAACACTGAAGCTTTCTTT.

The CDR3 here is CASSLAGTPYEQYF. In DNA, the CDR3 is TGTGCCAGTAGTTTGGCAGGAACCCCCTACGAGCAGTACTTC. This rearrangement joins TRBV19 to TRBJ2-7; D not resolved. V was clipped by 5 bases and J by 2 bases, with 13 bases between them. The CDR3 consists of 14 residues. Germline V lookup: CDR1 LNHDA, CDR2 SQIVND (reference sequence).

This clone has only one observation. The chain links TRBV4-1 to TRBJ2-5; perhaps TRBD2 as D (7 bases). This CDR3 region has 15 residues. Germline V CDR1 and CDR2: MGHRA, YSYEKL. V shed 0 bases and J shed 5 bases, with 13 bases lying between them. The CDR3 region is CASSQDGGGWETQYF. The CDR3 coding sequence is TGCGCCAGCAGCCAAGATGGCGGGGGCTGGGAGACCCAGTACTTC.

V usage is TRBV28 and J usage is TRBJ2-3; 10 nucleotides line up with TRBD1. This CDR3 is built from 15 residues. CDR1 is MDHEN and CDR2 is SYDVKM in the germline V gene. V was clipped by 2 bases and J by 5 bases; unmatched bases: 4. The CDR3 DNA reads as TGTGCCAGCAGTTTAGGGACAGGGGTTAAAGATACGCAGTATTTT. Its protein product is CASSLGTGVKDTQYF. The full variable domain, rest sourced from reference TRBV28 and TRBJ2-3, is DVKVTQSSRYLVKRTGEKVFLECVQDMDHENMFWYRQDPGLGLRLIYFSYDVKMKEKGDIPEGYSVSREKKERFSLILESASTNQTSMYLCASSLGTGVKDTQYFGPGTRLTVL.

The rearrangement uses TRBV11-2 and TRBJ2-7; no clear D gene. The CDR3 loop spans 12 amino acids. Germline CDR1 is SGHAT and CDR2 is FQNNGV. Trimming shortened V by 3 bases and J by 5 bases, and 8 bases separated the two germline ends. The CDR3: CASSFIADEQYF. The CDR3 DNA follows: TGTGCCAGCAGCTTCATAGCAGACGAGCAGTACTTC.

The chain employs TRBV7-9 and TRBJ2-7; a weak D match, TRBD1 (6 bases). Germline CDR1 SEHNR, CDR2 FQNEAQ (reference sequence). With 4 bases removed from V and 0 bases from J, the gap between germline ends came to 10 bases. This CDR3 contains 14 residues. The CDR3 sequence: CASSSPRGSYEQYF. Written as DNA, the CDR3 is TGTGCCAGCAGCTCACCCAGGGGCTCCTACGAGCAGTACTTC.

V gene TRBV5-4 combines with J gene TRBJ2-7; no definite D call. This CDR3 spans 15 amino acids. Germline V gene data show CDR1 as SGHNT and CDR2 as YYREEE (reference sequence). Trimming took 3 bases from V and 0 from J, leaving 13 bases between them. CDR3 in amino acids: CASSSQVLGSYEQYF. CDR3 in DNA: TGTGCCAGCAGCTCGCAGGTTCTGGGCTCCTACGAGCAGTACTTC.